This T cell receptor beta chain was sequenced in a study of CD8 T cells in ankylosing spondylitis. Study conclusions and caveats: A CD8+ phenotype characterized the disease-linked clones, which were relatively rare in peripheral blood.

TCRdb ran MiXCR on the 5' RACE reads and lists one entry per CDR3 protein. The sample carries roughly 150,000 distinct CDR3 sequences, under 35% recorded once. Unmatched junction bases numbered 8, after V lost 1 base and J lost 2 bases. Germline values: CDR1 LGHDT, CDR2 YNNKEL (reference sequence). The CDR3 is made up of 17 amino acids. A word on this clonotype: Its antigen is unidentified.

Sequencing was carried out using synovial fluid, either unsorted or a sorted T cell fraction (not recorded which). This sequence joins TRBV3-1 and TRBJ1-3; 7 positions agree with TRBD1. The receptor comes from a male donor with ankylosing spondylitis. Here the CDR3 reads CASSQGFEGGAGNTIYF. In nucleotides, the CDR3 is TGTGCCAGCAGCCAAGGGTTCGAAGGGGGCGCTGGAAACACCATATATTTT.